A selection of T cell receptor beta chains follows, all from one sample in a study of cytomegalovirus exposure and HLA in healthy donors. Clones were read by immunoSEQ multiplex PCR, and TCRdb kept only the in-frame ones, dropping some. The sample gives 75,000 to 90,000 clones, almost 97% of which show up once; roughly 1.5% is in the top ten. Source material: PBMCs. The receptors stem from a man aged 18 to 30 in good health and CMV-seropositive. Each CDR3 is given with its conserved first and last residue. A D gene is named only where the DNA matches it firmly. Where a row states a size, it is once, few, many or the class of an expanded clone; other rows omit it.

j_call | v_call | d_call | clone_size | cdr3_nt | cdr3_aa
TRBJ2-7 | TRBV11-1 | - | - | TGTGCCAGCAGCTTAGGCCTCCCGGGAACCTACGAGCAGTACTTC | CASSLGLPGTYEQYF
TRBJ2-1 | TRBV30 | TRBD2 | - | TGTGCCTGGAGTGCTTTAGGACTAGCGGGAGGCCAGGAGCAGTTCTTC | CAWSALGLAGGQEQFF
TRBJ2-7 | TRBV2 | TRBD1 | - | TGTGCCAGCGGCGAACAGGGGAACGAGCAGTACTTC | CASGEQGNEQYF
TRBJ2-2 | TRBV10-3 | - | - | TGTGCCATCAGTGCATTGACGCGGGCGAACACCGGGGAGCTGTTTTTT | CAISALTRANTGELFF
TRBJ1-4 | TRBV27 | TRBD1 | - | TGTGCCAGCAGCCCCGGGACAGGTACCGAAAAACTGTTTTTT | CASSPGTGTEKLFF
TRBJ1-4 | TRBV7-9 | - | - | TGTGCCGGCGGTAATGAAAAACTGTTTTTT | CAGGNEKLFF
TRBJ1-2 | TRBV19 | TRBD1 | - | TGTGCCAGTAGTCTCAGGACAGGGGCAGACTATGGCTACACCTTC | CASSLRTGADYGYTF
TRBJ2-2 | TRBV30 | - | - | TGTGCCTGGAGAAACCCAGGGCCCCCCAACGCCGGGGAGCTGTTTTTT | CAWRNPGPPNAGELFF
TRBJ2-7 | TRBV4-1 | TRBD2 | - | TGCGCCAGCAGCCGGGAGCGGGGTCCCAAAGGGGCTTACTTC | CASSRERGPKGAYF
TRBJ2-1 | TRBV9 | TRBD2 | - | TGTGCCAGCAGCGGAAAAAGCGGGAGCTACAATGAGCAGTTCTTC | CASSGKSGSYNEQFF
TRBJ2-5 | TRBV25-1 | - | - | TGTGCCAGCAGGACTAGTGGAGAGACCCAGTACTTC | CASRTSGETQYF
TRBJ1-1 | TRBV19 | - | - | TGTGCCAGTAGCGTACAGGGACCTCCCACTGAAGCTTTCTTT | CASSVQGPPTEAFF
TRBJ2-5 | TRBV13 | TRBD2 | - | TGTGCCAGCAGCGAGCGGGAGCGAGAGACCCAGTACTTC | CASSERERETQYF
TRBJ2-3 | TRBV11-3 | TRBD2 | - | TGTGCCAGCAGCTATCGTGGCCCAGCGGGAGTAGGAAAAGATACGCAGTATTTT | CASSYRGPAGVGKDTQYF
TRBJ1-4 | TRBV6-5 | - | - | TGTGCCAGCCTGGCCCCCGGGACTAATGAAAAACTGTTTTTT | CASLAPGTNEKLFF
TRBJ2-1 | TRBV7-9 | TRBD1 | - | TGTGCCAGCAGCGGGGACAGGGGACCGCGGACCTACAATGAGCAGTTCTTC | CASSGDRGPRTYNEQFF
TRBJ2-1 | TRBV2 | - | - | TGTGCCAGCACTAGTTATGGTTACAATGAGCAGTTCTTC | CASTSYGYNEQFF
TRBJ1-4 | TRBV19 | - | - | TGTGCCAGTAGTATACCGGAAGGCCGGAGGGAAAAACTGTTTTTT | CASSIPEGRREKLFF
TRBJ2-1 | TRBV5-1 | TRBD1 | - | TGCGCCAGCAGCCTGGGACAGGGTTACAATGAGCAGTTCTTC | CASSLGQGYNEQFF
TRBJ1-1 | TRBV15 | - | - | TGTGCCACCAGCAGAGACCCGGCAGGGAACACTGAAGCTTTCTTT | CATSRDPAGNTEAFF
TRBJ2-3 | TRBV6-1 | TRBD2 | - | TGTGCCAGCAGTGATTCGGGACTAGCGGGAGGGCCCGGGGATACGCAGTATTTT | CASSDSGLAGGPGDTQYF
TRBJ2-1 | TRBV18 | TRBD2 | - | TGTGCCAGCCATCTGGCGGGAGCCTCCTACAATGAGCAGTTCTTC | CASHLAGASYNEQFF
TRBJ1-2 | TRBV5-1 | - | - | TGCGCCAGCAGCTTGAAACAGGGCTTTCAATCCTTC | CASSLKQGFQSF
TRBJ1-2 | TRBV5-4 | - | once | TGTGCCAGCAGCCCGATTAGGTGGAGCCCCAGCCACTATGGCTACACCTTC | CASSPIRWSPSHYGYTF
TRBJ2-1 | TRBV6-5 | TRBD2 | - | TGTGCCAGCAGTCTCAGGGTGGGAGGGCTAGCGTGGTTCTTC | CASSLRVGGLAWFF
TRBJ1-2 | TRBV7-3 | TRBD1 | - | TGTGCCAGCAGCCCTACAGGGGGATCCATCGTCTACACCTTC | CASSPTGGSIVYTF
TRBJ1-2 | TRBV30 | - | once | TGTGCCTGGACTGCGGGGGAACGGCCCTACTATGGCTACACCTTC | CAWTAGERPYYGYTF
TRBJ1-2 | TRBV11-2 | TRBD1 | - | TGTGCCAGCAGCCTCGTCGGACAGGGCCATGGCTACACCTTC | CASSLVGQGHGYTF
TRBJ2-7 | TRBV6-1 | TRBD1 | - | TGTGCCAGCAGTGGAGGGACAGGCTACGAGCAGTACTTC | CASSGGTGYEQYF
TRBJ1-1 | TRBV6-1 | - | - | TGTGCCAGCAACGTTCGGGGGAATGAAGCTTTCTTT | CASNVRGNEAFF
TRBJ2-3 | TRBV7-9 | TRBD2 | - | TGTGCCAGCAGACCAGGACTAGCGGGAGGGCCGGGAGATACGCAGTATTTT | CASRPGLAGGPGDTQYF
TRBJ1-1 | TRBV7-3 | TRBD1 | - | TGTGCCAGCAGCTCAACAGGGGTGCAGGGTGCTTTCTTT | CASSSTGVQGAFF
TRBJ1-1 | TRBV5-1 | TRBD1 | - | TGCGCCAGCAGCTTGAACAGGGGCACTGAAGCTTTCTTT | CASSLNRGTEAFF
TRBJ1-1 | TRBV6-6 | TRBD1 | once | TGTGCCAGCAGTGACAGGGAGGAGAGCACTGAAGCTTTCTTT | CASSDREESTEAFF
TRBJ1-5 | TRBV6-5 | - | - | TGTGCCAGCAGTTACGGCCAGGGATTTCAGCCCCAGCATTTT | CASSYGQGFQPQHF
TRBJ2-7 | TRBV11-2 | - | - | TGTGCCAGCAGCTTAGGGACAGCCTACGAGCAGTACTTC | CASSLGTAYEQYF
TRBJ1-1 | TRBV2 | TRBD1 | - | TGTGCCAGCGACAGGGGGCGGGTACCAAACACTGAAGCTTTCTTT | CASDRGRVPNTEAFF
TRBJ2-3 | TRBV19 | - | - | TGTGCCAGTAGTATAGCGGAGGCAGATACGCAGTATTTT | CASSIAEADTQYF
TRBJ1-5 | TRBV7-3 | - | - | TGTGCCAGCAGCTCTGGCCAGGGGAAGGGCCAGCCCCAGCATTTT | CASSSGQGKGQPQHF
TRBJ2-1 | TRBV19 | - | - | TGTGCCAGTAGTATAATTCCGAATGAGCAGTTCTTC | CASSIIPNEQFF
TRBJ1-1 | TRBV19 | TRBD1 | - | TGTGCCAGTAGTATAGACCCGACAGGGGCTAACACTGAAGCTTTCTTT | CASSIDPTGANTEAFF
TRBJ2-7 | TRBV6-1 | - | - | TGTGCCAGCGCGGGACTCTCCTACGAGCAGTACTTC | CASAGLSYEQYF
TRBJ2-7 | TRBV7-3 | - | - | TGTGCCAGCAGCTCTATCTACCGGGAGCCCCAGCAGTACTTC | CASSSIYREPQQYF
TRBJ2-7 | TRBV4-1 | TRBD1 | once | TGCGCCAGCAGCGGCCGGGACAGGGGGCCCTACGAGCAGTACTTC | CASSGRDRGPYEQYF
TRBJ2-7 | TRBV5-1 | TRBD1 | - | TGCGCCAGCAGCCGACCAGGAACCCGGGACAGGGGACACGAGCAGTACTTC | CASSRPGTRDRGHEQYF
TRBJ1-5 | TRBV7-9 | - | - | TGTGCCAGCAGCTTAACAGGCAATCAGCCCCAGCATTTT | CASSLTGNQPQHF
TRBJ2-7 | TRBV19 | TRBD1 | - | TGTGCCAGTAGTGCGGGACAGGGCTACGAGCAGTACTTC | CASSAGQGYEQYF
TRBJ2-3 | TRBV2 | TRBD1 | once | TGTGCCAGACTTGGACAGGGCAACACAGATACGCAGTATTTT | CARLGQGNTDTQYF
TRBJ2-7 | TRBV19 | TRBD2 | - | TGTGCCAGTAGTATAGGTTCCTACGGGAGGGCCCATGAGCAGTACTTC | CASSIGSYGRAHEQYF
TRBJ1-2 | TRBV30 | TRBD1 | once | TGTGCCTGGTCCCCCAGGGACAGGGTTTTCTATGGCTACACCTTC | CAWSPRDRVFYGYTF
TRBJ1-2 | TRBV13 | TRBD1 | - | TGTGCCAGCAGCGGCTCCGGGACAGGGGGCTATGGCTACACCTTC | CASSGSGTGGYGYTF
TRBJ1-4 | TRBV4-2 | - | once | TGTGCCAGCAGCCAAGAGGGGGCAGTGGGGAATGAAAAACTGTTTTTT | CASSQEGAVGNEKLFF
TRBJ1-1 | TRBV27 | TRBD1 | - | TGTGCCAGCAGCCTTACGGGCGGGACAGGGACTGAAGCTTTCTTT | CASSLTGGTGTEAFF